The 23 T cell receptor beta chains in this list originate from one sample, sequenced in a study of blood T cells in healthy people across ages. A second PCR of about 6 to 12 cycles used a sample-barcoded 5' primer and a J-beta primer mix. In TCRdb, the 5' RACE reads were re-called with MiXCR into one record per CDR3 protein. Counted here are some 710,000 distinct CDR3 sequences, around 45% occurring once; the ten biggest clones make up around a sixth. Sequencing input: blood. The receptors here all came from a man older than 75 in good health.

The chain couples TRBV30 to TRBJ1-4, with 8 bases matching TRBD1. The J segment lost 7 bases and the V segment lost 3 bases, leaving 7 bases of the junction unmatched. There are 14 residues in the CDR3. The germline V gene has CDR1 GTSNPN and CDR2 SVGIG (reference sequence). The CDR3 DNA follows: TGTGCCTGGAGCGCCCAGGGGGCCTCTGAAAAACTGTTTTTT. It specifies CAWSAQGASEKLFF. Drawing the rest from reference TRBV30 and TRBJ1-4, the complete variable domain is SQTIHQWPATLVQPVGSPLSLECTVEGTSNPNLYWYRQAAGRGLQLLFYSVGIGQISSEVPQNLSASRPQDRQFILSSKKLLLSDSGFYLCAWSAQGASEKLFFGSGTQLSVL.

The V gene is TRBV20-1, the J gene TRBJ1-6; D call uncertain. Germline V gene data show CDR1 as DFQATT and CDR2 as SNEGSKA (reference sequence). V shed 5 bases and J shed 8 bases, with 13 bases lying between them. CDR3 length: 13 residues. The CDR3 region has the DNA TGCAGTGCTTCTTGGGGTTCGGATTCACCCCTCCACTTT. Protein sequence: CSASWGSDSPLHF.

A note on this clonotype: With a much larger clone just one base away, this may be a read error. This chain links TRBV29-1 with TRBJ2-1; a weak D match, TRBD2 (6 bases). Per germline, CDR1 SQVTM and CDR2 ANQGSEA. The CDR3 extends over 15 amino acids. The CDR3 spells CSVHRGMGSYNEQLF. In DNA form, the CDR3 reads TGCAGCGTTCATCGGGGGATGGGGTCCTACAATGAGCAGCTCTTC.

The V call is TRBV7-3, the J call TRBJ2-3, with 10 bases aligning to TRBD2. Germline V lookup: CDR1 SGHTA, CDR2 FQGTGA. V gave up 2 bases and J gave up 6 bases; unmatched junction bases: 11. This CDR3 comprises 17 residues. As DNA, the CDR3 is TGTGCCAGCAGCTTAGATCCCCCTAGCGGGGGCCGGGATACGCAGTATTTT. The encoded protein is CASSLDPPSGGRDTQYF.

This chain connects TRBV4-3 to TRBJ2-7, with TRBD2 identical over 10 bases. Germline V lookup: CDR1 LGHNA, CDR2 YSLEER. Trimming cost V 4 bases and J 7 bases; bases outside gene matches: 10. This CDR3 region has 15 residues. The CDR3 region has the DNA TGCGCCAGCAGCCCAGGACTAGCGGAGCGCAATGAGCAGTACTTC. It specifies CASSPGLAERNEQYF.

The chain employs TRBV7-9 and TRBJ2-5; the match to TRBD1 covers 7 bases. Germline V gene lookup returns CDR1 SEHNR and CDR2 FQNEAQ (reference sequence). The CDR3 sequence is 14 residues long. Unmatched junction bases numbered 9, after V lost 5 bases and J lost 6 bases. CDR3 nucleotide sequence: TGTGCCAGCAGCATCAGACAGGGCGGAAAGACCCAGTACTTC. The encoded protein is CASSIRQGGKTQYF.

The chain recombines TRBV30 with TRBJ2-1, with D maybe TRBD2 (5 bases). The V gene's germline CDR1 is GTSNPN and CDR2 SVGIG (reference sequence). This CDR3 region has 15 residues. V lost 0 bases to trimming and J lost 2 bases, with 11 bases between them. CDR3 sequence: CAWSVNSGPYNEQFF. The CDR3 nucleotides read TGTGCCTGGAGTGTCAACAGCGGACCCTACAATGAGCAGTTCTTC.

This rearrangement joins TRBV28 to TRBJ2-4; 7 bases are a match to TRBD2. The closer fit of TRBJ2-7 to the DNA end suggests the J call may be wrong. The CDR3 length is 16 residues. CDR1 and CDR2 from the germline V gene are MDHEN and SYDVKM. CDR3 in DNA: TGTGCCAGCAGTCTCTGGAGGGCGGGAGCTCCCTACGAGCAGTACTTC. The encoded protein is CASSLWRAGAPYEQYF.

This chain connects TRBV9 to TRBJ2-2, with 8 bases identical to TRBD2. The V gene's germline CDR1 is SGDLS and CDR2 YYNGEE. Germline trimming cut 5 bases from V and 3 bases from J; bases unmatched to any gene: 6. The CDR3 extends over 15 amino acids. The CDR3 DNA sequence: TGTGCCAGCAGTGTGCGGGGACTAGACACCGGGGAGCTGTTTTTT. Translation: CASSVRGLDTGELFF.

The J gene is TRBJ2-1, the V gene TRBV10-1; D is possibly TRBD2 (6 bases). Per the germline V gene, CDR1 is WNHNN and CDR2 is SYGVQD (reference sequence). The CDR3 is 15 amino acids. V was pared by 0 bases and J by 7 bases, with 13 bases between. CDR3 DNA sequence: TGCGCCAGCAGTGAGTCGGCGGGAACGTTGAATGAGCAGTTCTTC. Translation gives CASSESAGTLNEQFF.

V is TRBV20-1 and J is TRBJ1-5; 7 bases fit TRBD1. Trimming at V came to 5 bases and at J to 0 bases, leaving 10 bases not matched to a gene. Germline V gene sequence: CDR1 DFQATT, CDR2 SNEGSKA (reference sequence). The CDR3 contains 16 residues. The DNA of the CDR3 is TGCAGTGCTCTAATCATGAGGGGGCTTAGCAATCAGCCCCAGCATTTT. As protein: CSALIMRGLSNQPQHF.

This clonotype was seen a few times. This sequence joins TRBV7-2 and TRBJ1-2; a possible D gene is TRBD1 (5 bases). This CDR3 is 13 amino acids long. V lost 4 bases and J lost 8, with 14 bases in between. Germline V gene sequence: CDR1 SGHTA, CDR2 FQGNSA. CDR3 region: CASSSPTVYGYTF. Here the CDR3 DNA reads TGTGCCAGCAGCTCCCCGACAGTATACGGCTACACCTTC.

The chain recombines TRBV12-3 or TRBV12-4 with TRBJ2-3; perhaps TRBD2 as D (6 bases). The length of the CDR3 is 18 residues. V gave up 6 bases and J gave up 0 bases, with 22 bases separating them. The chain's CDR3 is CASRGTTGSSGSTDTQYF. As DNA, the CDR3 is TGTGCCAGCAGAGGAACGACCGGGTCCAGCGGGAGCACAGATACGCAGTATTTT.

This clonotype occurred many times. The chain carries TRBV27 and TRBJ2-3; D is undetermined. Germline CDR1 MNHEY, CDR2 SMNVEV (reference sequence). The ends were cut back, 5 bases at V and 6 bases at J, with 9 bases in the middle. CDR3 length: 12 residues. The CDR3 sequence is CASSRLGDTQYF. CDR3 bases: TGTGCCAGCAGTCGCCTCGGGGATACGCAGTATTTT.

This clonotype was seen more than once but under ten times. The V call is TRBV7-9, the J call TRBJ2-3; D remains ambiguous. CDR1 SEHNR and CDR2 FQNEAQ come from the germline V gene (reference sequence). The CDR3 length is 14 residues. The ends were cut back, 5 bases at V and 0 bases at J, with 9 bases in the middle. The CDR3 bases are TGTGCCAGCAGCCCTTTTACTAGCACAGATACGCAGTATTTT. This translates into CASSPFTSTDTQYF.

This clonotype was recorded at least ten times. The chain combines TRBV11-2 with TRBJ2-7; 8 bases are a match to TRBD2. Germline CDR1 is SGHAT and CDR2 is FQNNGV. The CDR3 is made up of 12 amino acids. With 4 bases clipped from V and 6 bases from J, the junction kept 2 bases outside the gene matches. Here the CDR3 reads CASSSGGAEQYF. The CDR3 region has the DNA TGTGCCAGCAGCTCCGGGGGGGCCGAGCAGTACTTC. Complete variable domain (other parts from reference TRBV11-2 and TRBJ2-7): EAGVAQSPRYKIIEKRQSVAFWCNPISGHATLYWYQQILGQGPKLLIQFQNNGVVDDSQLPKDRFSAERLKGVDSTLKIQPAKLEDSAVYLCASSSGGAEQYFGPGTRLTVT.

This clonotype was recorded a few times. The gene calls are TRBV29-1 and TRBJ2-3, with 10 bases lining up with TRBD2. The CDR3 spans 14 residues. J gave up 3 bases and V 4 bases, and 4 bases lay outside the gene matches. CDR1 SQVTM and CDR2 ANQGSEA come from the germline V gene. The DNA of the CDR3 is TGCAGCGTTGTACTAGCGGGAACTACAGATACGCAGTATTTT. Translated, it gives CSVVLAGTTDTQYF.

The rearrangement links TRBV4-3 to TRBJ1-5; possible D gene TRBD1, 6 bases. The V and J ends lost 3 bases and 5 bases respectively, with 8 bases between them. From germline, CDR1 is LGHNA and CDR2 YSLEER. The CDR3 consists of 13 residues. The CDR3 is CASSQNRDQPQHF. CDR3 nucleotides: TGCGCCAGCAGCCAGAACAGGGATCAGCCCCAGCATTTT.

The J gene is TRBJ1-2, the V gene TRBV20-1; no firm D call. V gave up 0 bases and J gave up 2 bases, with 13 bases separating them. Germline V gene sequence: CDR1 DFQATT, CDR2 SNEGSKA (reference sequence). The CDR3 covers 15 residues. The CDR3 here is CSAREGGKANYGYTF. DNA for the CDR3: TGCAGTGCTAGAGAGGGAGGGAAGGCAAACTATGGCTACACCTTC.

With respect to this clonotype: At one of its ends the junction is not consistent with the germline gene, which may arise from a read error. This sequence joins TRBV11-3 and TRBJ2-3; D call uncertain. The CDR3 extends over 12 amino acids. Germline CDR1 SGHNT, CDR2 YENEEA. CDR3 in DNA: TGTGCCAGCAGCTTAGTTAAAGATACGCGGTATTTT. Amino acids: CASSLVKDTRYF. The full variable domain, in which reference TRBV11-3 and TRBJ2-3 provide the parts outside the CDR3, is EAGVVQSPRYKIIEKKQPVAFWCNPISGHNTLYWYLQNLGQGPELLIRYENEEAVDDSQLPKDRFSAERLKGVDSTLKIQPAELGDSAVYLCASSLVKDTRYFGPGTRLTVL.

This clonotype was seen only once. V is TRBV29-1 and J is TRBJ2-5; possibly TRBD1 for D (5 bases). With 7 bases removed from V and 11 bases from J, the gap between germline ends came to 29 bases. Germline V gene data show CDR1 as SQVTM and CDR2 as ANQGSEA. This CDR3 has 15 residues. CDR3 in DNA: TGCAGCGGGGGTCACAGGTTGTTATCCTACAATGAGCAGTACTTC. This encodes CSGGHRLLSYNEQYF. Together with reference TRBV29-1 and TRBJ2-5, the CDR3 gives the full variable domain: SAVISQKPSRDICQRGTSLTIQCQVDSQVTMMFWYRQQPGQSLTLIATANQGSEATYESGFVIDKFPISRPNLTFSTLTVSNMSPEDSSIYLCSGGHRLLSYNEQYFGPGTRLLVL.

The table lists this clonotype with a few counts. The CDR3 DNA sequence: TGTGCCAGCAGCGCCGGACTGGGAAACATTCAGTACTTC. Its protein product is CASSAGLGNIQYF. The gene calls are TRBV7-3 and TRBJ2-4, with D possibly matching TRBD2 (5 bases). CDR3 size: 13 residues. Germline V lookup: CDR1 SGHTA, CDR2 FQGTGA. Deletions cut 5 bases from V and 6 bases from J, with 11 bases between. Variable domain in full (rest from reference TRBV7-3 and TRBJ2-4): GAGVSQTPSNKVTEKGKYVELRCDPISGHTALYWYRQSLGQGPEFLIYFQGTGAADDSGLPNDRFFAVRPEGSVSTLKIQRTERGDSAVYLCASSAGLGNIQYFGAGTRLSVL.

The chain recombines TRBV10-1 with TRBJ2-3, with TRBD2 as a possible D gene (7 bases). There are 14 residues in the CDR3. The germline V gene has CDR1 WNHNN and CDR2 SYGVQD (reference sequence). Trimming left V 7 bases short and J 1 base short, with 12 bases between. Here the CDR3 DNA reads TGCGCCAGCACATCGGGGGGCCGCACAGATACGCAGTATTTT. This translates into CASTSGGRTDTQYF.